This T cell receptor (beta chain) appears in the sequencing data of a study of neoadjuvant nivolumab and ipilimumab in lung cancer. Only one count was recorded for this clone. The protocol was immunoSEQ multiplex PCR, while the TCRdb copy is restricted to in-frame clones and leaves out a portion. The sample yields approximately 9,300 clones, about 74% seen once. V was cut by 6 bases and J by 4 bases, with 13 bases left in between. The CDR3 totals 13 residues. Germline V CDR1 and CDR2: SGHVS, FQNEAQ. Sequences were derived from tumor tissue, sampled after neoadjuvant nivolumab, alone or with ipilimumab, at or shortly before surgery. This chain connects TRBV7-8 to TRBJ2-7; D might be TRBD1 (6 bases). This clonotype originated in an adult with non-small cell lung cancer. Some clones in this sample may be carry-over from other donors' samples. The CDR3 DNA reads TGTGCCAGCAGGAAGGGGGACGGGTACGAGCAGTACTTC. It specifies CASRKGDGYEQYF. The variable domain in full, with the rest retrieved from reference TRBV7-8 and TRBJ2-7, is GAGVSQSPRYKVAKRGQDVALRCDPISGHVSLFWYQQALGQGPEFLTYFQNEAQLDKSGLPSDRFFAERPEGSVSTLKIQRTQQEDSAVYLCASRKGDGYEQYFGPGTRLTVT.